These 2 T cell receptor beta chains originate from one sample sequenced in a study of OX40 agonist ivuxolimab in advanced cancers. This table comes from immunoSEQ multiplex PCR, and its TCRdb copy is limited to in-frame clones, with some not included. The profile shows approximately 100,000 clones, 90% of them singletons. Sequencing used CD4+ or CD8+ T cells sorted from blood, obtained in a trial of the OX40 agonist ivuxolimab. These receptors all come from an adult with an advanced solid tumor such as melanoma, head and neck, liver or kidney cancer.

This clone has a single count. The rearrangement uses TRBV7-8 and TRBJ2-7; 11 positions agree with TRBD2. The CDR3 covers 17 residues. V was clipped by 3 bases and J by 2 bases; unmatched bases: 9. From germline, CDR1 is SGHVS and CDR2 FQNEAQ. The CDR3 reads CASSLVTGTSGTYEQYF. The CDR3 bases are TGTGCCAGCAGCTTGGTTACCGGGACTAGCGGAACCTACGAGCAGTACTTC.

As for this clone: At the DNA level, this CDR3 is encoded by other sequences in the same sample as well. The rearrangement links TRBV9 to TRBJ2-7; 12 bases match TRBD1. Looked up from germline, CDR1 is SGDLS and CDR2 is YYNGEE. This CDR3 comprises 14 residues. V lost 2 bases, J lost 4 bases, and 1 base stayed unmatched. In DNA, the CDR3 is TGTGCCAGCAGCGTGGGACAGGGGGCGTACGAGCAGTACTTC. It is translated as CASSVGQGAYEQYF.